Sequencing of this T cell receptor beta chain was carried out in a study of shared clonotypes between healthy human individuals. CDR3 size: 15 residues. V was cut by 0 bases and J by 0 bases, with 5 bases left in between. Germline loops: CDR1 SEHNR, CDR2 FQNEAQ (reference sequence). In its sample, this clone was seen once. Only in-frame clones appear in the TCRdb table, and some are missing; sequencing was by immunoSEQ multiplex PCR. This table holds under 2,500,000 clones, approximately 94% found once. This receptor was identified in a young man in good health. The rearrangement joins TRBV7-9 to TRBJ1-4, with D hard to call. The sample was naive CD4+ T cells sorted from blood. The subset was: CD45RA+ positively selected. The CDR3: CASSLASATNEKLFF. In nucleotides, the CDR3 is TGTGCCAGCAGCTTAGCGAGTGCAACTAATGAAAAACTGTTTTTT.